Below, one T cell receptor (beta chain) is given with its context. The antigen remains unidentified. This entry belongs to a study of naive CD8 T cells in extremely preterm neonates. Cord blood came from elective full-term cesareans at about 37-42 weeks without labor or membrane rupture. Live Annexin V-negative naive CD3+CD8+CD45RA+CCR7+ T cells were sorted. Regarding the study as a whole: Preterm infants showed shorter CDR3s, fewer N additions and less trimming than older groups.

The CDR3 length is 11 residues. Germline V gene sequence: CDR1 DFQATT, CDR2 SNEGSKA (reference sequence). The data were produced by immunoSEQ multiplex PCR, yet TCRdb's version contains in-frame clones alone and is incomplete. This sample has 8,000 or so clones; around 98% occur once, and the top ten carry about 0.35%. This sequence originates from a newborn in good health. Sequenced input: naive CD8+ T cells from cord blood. The chain recombines TRBV20-1 with TRBJ2-5; D is perhaps TRBD2 (6 bases). Matching the DNA end better, TRBJ2-7 makes the J call doubtful. The CDR3 coding sequence is TGCAGTGCTACTAGCGCCTACGAGCAGTACTTC. This sequence encodes CSATSAYEQYF.